This T cell receptor (beta chain) appears in the sequencing data of a study of T cells in Graves' hyperthyroidism and ophthalmopathy. TCR beta CDR3 region amplification was performed from RNA transcripts. Initially, a first-round RT-PCR of the TCR CDR3 employed the HTBI primer set. TCRdb reanalysed the multiplex PCR reads using MiXCR and keeps one entry per CDR3 protein. Here the sample spans around 690,000 distinct CDR3 sequences, about 18% being singletons. Patients having uncontrolled infection, another autoimmune disease, pregnancy or lactation were not included. This sample holds PBMCs from roughly 10 ml fresh peripheral blood. This TCR came from a man aged 45-60 years with Graves' hyperthyroidism. Sequencing was done on a sample of blood.

The CDR3 DNA follows: TGTGCCAGCAGCCCCCCTTACGGGTTTTGGCAGTTCTTC. This encodes CASSPPYGFWQFF. This chain joins TRBV7-9 and TRBJ2-1; no clear D. The germline V gene has CDR1 SEHNR and CDR2 FQNEAQ (reference sequence). With 5 bases removed from V and 12 bases from J, the gap between germline ends came to 17 bases. CDR3 length: 13 residues.